The 8 T cell receptor beta chains presented below share a single source sample, sequenced in a study of cytomegalovirus exposure and HLA in healthy donors. Using immunoSEQ multiplex PCR, the repertoire was profiled, and TCRdb retains in-frame clones only, with some absent. In the table there are 65,000 to 80,000 clones, 94% of which are singletons. Sequencing input: PBMCs. Source of these receptors: a woman younger than 30 in good health and CMV-seronegative.

The chain combines TRBV9 with TRBJ2-1; a weak D match, TRBD1 (6 bases). The CDR3 is made up of 15 amino acids. Trimming took 3 bases from V and 7 from J, leaving 17 bases between them. Germline-derived CDR1 and CDR2 are SGDLS and YYNGEE. For the CDR3, the DNA is TGTGCCAGCAGCGCCTCCGGGACAAGGTCAAATGAGCAGTTCTTC. Amino acids: CASSASGTRSNEQFF.

This chain joins TRBV29-1 and TRBJ2-1, with 8 bases aligning to TRBD1. This CDR3 is built from 15 residues. J gave up 7 bases and V 0 bases, and 8 bases lay outside the gene matches. From germline, CDR1 is SQVTM and CDR2 ANQGSEA. The CDR3 DNA sequence: TGCAGCGTTGAAGATAGGCAGGGGGCTTGGAATGAGCAGTTCTTC. Protein product: CSVEDRQGAWNEQFF.

The J gene is TRBJ2-7, the V gene TRBV5-1, with D maybe TRBD1 (6 bases). The germline CDR1 and CDR2 sequences are SGHRS and YFSETQ. Trimming left V 0 bases short and J 4 bases short, with 17 bases between. This CDR3 is 16 amino acids long. This chain's CDR3 is CASSLAPTGLIYEQYF. CDR3 coding DNA: TGCGCCAGCAGCTTGGCTCCTACAGGGTTAATATACGAGCAGTACTTC.

The chain is built from TRBV5-4 and TRBJ1-2, with 8 bases aligning to TRBD1. The CDR3 has 15 amino acids. V shed 4 bases and J 4 bases; nucleotides not matched to a gene: 9. CDR1 and CDR2 (germline): SGHNT, YYREEE (reference sequence). The CDR3 loop reads CASSTERDRFYGYTF. CDR3 DNA: TGTGCCAGCAGCACGGAGAGGGACAGGTTCTATGGCTACACCTTC.

The chain carries TRBV19 and TRBJ2-1, with 7 bases aligning to TRBD1. The CDR3 consists of 16 residues. Germline V lookup: CDR1 LNHDA, CDR2 SQIVND (reference sequence). Trimming removed 5 bases from V and 0 bases from J; junction bases left unmatched: 7. This CDR3 reads CASSSPDRPSYNEQFF. DNA of the CDR3: TGTGCCAGTAGTTCTCCGGACAGGCCCTCCTACAATGAGCAGTTCTTC.

The chain has TRBV19 and TRBJ2-1, with 11 bases lining up with TRBD1. This CDR3 contains 13 residues. Trimming took 8 bases from V and 6 from J; bases not matched to a gene: 3. Germline V CDR1 and CDR2: LNHDA, SQIVND (reference sequence). CDR3 sequence reads: CASGGTGGNEQFF. The CDR3 region has the DNA TGTGCCAGTGGGGGGACAGGGGGCAATGAGCAGTTCTTC.

The V call is TRBV29-1, the J call TRBJ2-1; 8 nucleotides agree with TRBD2. The CDR3 is 18 residues long. The V gene's germline CDR1 is SQVTM and CDR2 ANQGSEA. V shed 1 base and J 2 bases; nucleotides not matched to a gene: 13. CDR3 sequence: CSVEGSSGPRSPYNEQFF. Written as DNA, the CDR3 is TGCAGCGTTGAAGGTTCTAGCGGGCCTCGCTCTCCCTACAATGAGCAGTTCTTC.

The CDR3 region is CASSLGGRVTDTQYF. The CDR3 coding sequence is TGTGCCAGCAGCTTGGGTGGCAGGGTAACAGATACGCAGTATTTT. The chain links TRBV5-6 to TRBJ2-3; the D gene is possibly TRBD1 (5 bases). With 0 bases removed from V and 3 bases from J, the gap between germline ends came to 11 bases. Germline V CDR1 and CDR2: SGHDT, YYEEEE. The CDR3 extends over 15 amino acids.